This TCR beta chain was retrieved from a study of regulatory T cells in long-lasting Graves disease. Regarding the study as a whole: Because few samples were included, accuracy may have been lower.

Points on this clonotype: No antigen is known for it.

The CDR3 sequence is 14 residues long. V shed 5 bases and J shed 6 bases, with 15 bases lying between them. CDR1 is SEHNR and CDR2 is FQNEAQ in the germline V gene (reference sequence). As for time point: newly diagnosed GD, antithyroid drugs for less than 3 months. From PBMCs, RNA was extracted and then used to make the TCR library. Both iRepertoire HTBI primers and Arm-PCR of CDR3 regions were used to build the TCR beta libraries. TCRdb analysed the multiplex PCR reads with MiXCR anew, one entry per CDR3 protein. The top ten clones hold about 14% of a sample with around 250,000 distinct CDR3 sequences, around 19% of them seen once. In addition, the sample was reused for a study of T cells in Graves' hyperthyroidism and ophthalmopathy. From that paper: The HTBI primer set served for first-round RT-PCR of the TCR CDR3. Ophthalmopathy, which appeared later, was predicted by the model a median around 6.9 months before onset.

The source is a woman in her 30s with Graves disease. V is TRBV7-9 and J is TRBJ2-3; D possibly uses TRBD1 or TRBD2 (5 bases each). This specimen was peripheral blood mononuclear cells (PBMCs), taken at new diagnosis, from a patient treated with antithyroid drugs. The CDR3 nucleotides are TGTGCCAGCAGCAAAGCCGAGGGGCTGGATACGCAGTATTTT. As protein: CASSKAEGLDTQYF.